The clone carrying this T cell receptor (beta chain) turned up a few times. Its antigen is still unknown. The data belong to a study of cytomegalovirus exposure and HLA in healthy donors. Study details: In an early release, HLA-typed donors contributed approximately 80 million unique TCR sequences. Study-level results: The classifier reportedly diagnosed cytomegalovirus status with high sensitivity and specificity.

The length of the CDR3 is 15 residues. The V gene end was trimmed by 5 bases and the J gene end by 6 bases; junction bases not matched to a gene: 4. The germline CDR1 and CDR2 sequences are MDHEN and SYDVKM. The PCR contained 60 Vbeta and 13 Jbeta primers. The repertoire was sequenced with immunoSEQ multiplex PCR; TCRdb's copy has only in-frame clones and lacks some. The sample includes around 75,000 clones, more than 75% of them seen just once. Healthy bone marrow donors formed the donor group. The chain joins TRBV28 to TRBJ2-1; 13 nucleotides align to TRBD2. The sequence came from a young man in good health and CMV-seronegative. Sequenced sample: PBMCs. CDR3 protein: CASSTGTSGVNEQFF. CDR3 coding DNA: TGTGCCAGCAGTACGGGGACTAGCGGGGTCAATGAGCAGTTCTTC.